The rows below give T cell receptor beta chains drawn from one sample of a study of T cells after yellow fever vaccination. TCRdb reanalysed the 5' RACE reads using MiXCR and keeps one entry per CDR3 protein. Altogether tens of thousands of distinct CDR3 sequences are present, over 6% being singletons, with the ten largest covering 37%. Sequencing was performed on CD8+ T cells sorted from PBMCs, taken roughly 46 days after the first yellow fever vaccination. The origin of the receptors is a man aged 18 to 29 who received the YFV17D yellow fever vaccine. Both conserved end residues are part of each CDR3. Each record gives: J gene, V gene, clone size, D gene, CDR3 DNA, CDR3 protein. The D gene is left open where the match is weak. Not every row has a clone size; where given, it reads once, few, many or a size class.

J: TRBJ1-1; V: TRBV30; size: -; D: -; DNA: TGTGCCTGGAGTGTACTTGGGGAAGGCACTGAAGCTTTCTTT; CDR3: CAWSVLGEGTEAFF
J: TRBJ1-1; V: TRBV24-1; size: -; D: -; DNA: TGTGCCACCAGTGATGGTCTAGGTGAAGCTTTCTTT; CDR3: CATSDGLGEAFF
J: TRBJ2-1; V: TRBV7-3; size: many; D: TRBD2; DNA: TGTGCCAGCAGCCCCGGGACTAGGAGTGAGCAGTTCTTC; CDR3: CASSPGTRSEQFF
J: TRBJ1-6; V: TRBV15; size: many; D: TRBD1; DNA: TGTGCCACCAGCAAAGACAGGGGGATTTCACCCCTCCACTTT; CDR3: CATSKDRGISPLHF
J: TRBJ2-1; V: TRBV7-6; size: many; D: -; DNA: TGTGCCAGCAGCTTGGGGGGGCTCGATGAGCAGTTCTTC; CDR3: CASSLGGLDEQFF
J: TRBJ2-1; V: TRBV29-1; size: many; D: -; DNA: TGCAGCGGCTTGGGCAATGAGCAGTTCTTC; CDR3: CSGLGNEQFF
J: TRBJ2-3; V: TRBV5-1; size: many; D: TRBD2; DNA: TGCGCCAGCAGCTTGTTGCCTAGCGGGGCCGAGGAGTATTTT; CDR3: CASSLLPSGAEEYF
J: TRBJ2-3; V: TRBV4-3; size: many; D: -; DNA: TGCGCCAGCAGACTGGGCGGGGCGAGTACAGATACGCAGTATTTT; CDR3: CASRLGGASTDTQYF
J: TRBJ1-5; V: TRBV6-2/TRBV6-3; size: -; D: TRBD1; DNA: TGTGCCAGCAGCGTGGACAGGGGACAGCCCCAGCATTTT; CDR3: CASSVDRGQPQHF
J: TRBJ1-1; V: TRBV5-5; size: many; D: -; DNA: TGTGCCAGCAGCTCCAAGGGTGGCCAGAACACTGAAGCTTTCTTT; CDR3: CASSSKGGQNTEAFF
J: TRBJ2-3; V: TRBV12-5; size: few; D: TRBD2; DNA: TGTGCTAGTGGTTTGGCAACTAGCGGGGGGACCGCAGATACGCAGTATTTT; CDR3: CASGLATSGGTADTQYF
J: TRBJ2-6; V: TRBV4-1; size: many; D: -; DNA: TGCGCCAGCAGCTTCATTGGGGGATCTGGGGCCAACGTCCTGACTTTC; CDR3: CASSFIGGSGANVLTF
J: TRBJ2-5; V: TRBV9; size: -; D: -; DNA: TGTGCCAGCAGCGTAGATCGGGCAGGAAGACAAGAGACCCAGTACTTC; CDR3: CASSVDRAGRQETQYF
J: TRBJ1-4; V: TRBV11-2; size: -; D: -; DNA: TGTGCCAGCAGCTCTTACAACCCCACTAATGAAAAACTGTTTTTT; CDR3: CASSSYNPTNEKLFF
J: TRBJ2-3; V: TRBV28; size: -; D: TRBD2; DNA: TGTGCCAGCACCTTGAGAGCGGGGGCGGAGACAGATACGCAGTATTTT; CDR3: CASTLRAGAETDTQYF
J: TRBJ1-1; V: TRBV7-8; size: -; D: -; DNA: TGTGCCAGCAGCGTCGGGGGGCGGTACACTGAAGCTTTCTTT; CDR3: CASSVGGRYTEAFF
J: TRBJ2-2; V: TRBV29-1; size: many; D: -; DNA: TGCAGCGTTGACAGGGTGGGAACCGGGGAGCTGTTTTTT; CDR3: CSVDRVGTGELFF
J: TRBJ2-3; V: TRBV4-1; size: -; D: -; DNA: TGCGCCAGCAGCCAAGATCCGGCACTTCCTAGCACAGATACGCAGTATTTT; CDR3: CASSQDPALPSTDTQYF
J: TRBJ2-2; V: TRBV12-3/TRBV12-4; size: few; D: TRBD2; DNA: TGTGCCAGCAGCCTCCTGAGGGAGAGCGGGAGCACCGGGGAGCTGTTTTTT; CDR3: CASSLLRESGSTGELFF
J: TRBJ1-2; V: TRBV20-1; size: many; D: -; DNA: TGCAGTGCTACGGGACGGACAGTGTTTTATGGCTACACCTTC; CDR3: CSATGRTVFYGYTF
J: TRBJ2-7; V: TRBV4-1; size: many; D: -; DNA: TGCGCCAGCAGCCAAGAGCTTTTTGGTCGGTCCTACGAGCAGTACTTC; CDR3: CASSQELFGRSYEQYF
J: TRBJ2-2; V: TRBV20-1; size: few; D: TRBD1; DNA: TGCAGTGCTAGAGCACAGGGGAAGGCGAACACCGGGGAGCTGTTTTTT; CDR3: CSARAQGKANTGELFF
J: TRBJ2-2; V: TRBV13; size: many; D: -; DNA: TGTGCCAGCAGCCCCGGTGGGATGCCCGGGGAGCTGTTTTTT; CDR3: CASSPGGMPGELFF
J: TRBJ2-7; V: TRBV15; size: many; D: -; DNA: TGTGCCACCAGCAGAGATCTGGGCAGTGCTAGCTCCTACGAGCAGTACTTC; CDR3: CATSRDLGSASSYEQYF
J: TRBJ2-3; V: TRBV11-2; size: many; D: TRBD2; DNA: TGTGCCAGCAGCATCTCTCTGCGGGGGGTTCGAACAGATACGCAGTATTTT; CDR3: CASSISLRGVRTDTQYF
J: TRBJ2-3; V: TRBV5-5; size: many; D: TRBD2; DNA: TGTGCCAGCAGCTTGGGGCTAGCGGGGGGATATACGCAGTATTTT; CDR3: CASSLGLAGGYTQYF
J: TRBJ2-3; V: TRBV20-1; size: many; D: TRBD2; DNA: TGCAGTGCTAGAGATCGGGGGGATGGAGATACGCAGTATTTT; CDR3: CSARDRGDGDTQYF
J: TRBJ1-5; V: TRBV7-2; size: few; D: -; DNA: TGTGCCAGCAGCTTAGGGGGATATCAGCCCCAGCATTTT; CDR3: CASSLGGYQPQHF
J: TRBJ1-1; V: TRBV4-1; size: many; D: TRBD1; DNA: TGCGCCAGCAGCCCCCGGACAGGAGTGAACACTGAAGCTTTCTTT; CDR3: CASSPRTGVNTEAFF
J: TRBJ2-5; V: TRBV28; size: -; D: -; DNA: TGTGCCAGCAGTTTCCCCGAAATCGGCGCCAAGGAGACCCAGTACTTC; CDR3: CASSFPEIGAKETQYF
J: TRBJ2-1; V: TRBV24-1; size: many; D: -; DNA: TGTGCCACCAGTGATCCCGACGTCAATGAGCAGTTCTTC; CDR3: CATSDPDVNEQFF
J: TRBJ2-5; V: TRBV12-3/TRBV12-4; size: -; D: TRBD1; DNA: TGTGCCAGCAGGGGGACAGGGAGAAGATGGGAGACCCAGTACTTC; CDR3: CASRGTGRRWETQYF
J: TRBJ2-5; V: TRBV6-1; size: many; D: TRBD2; DNA: TGTGCCAGCAGGATTAGCGGGCAAGAGACCCAGTACTTC; CDR3: CASRISGQETQYF
J: TRBJ2-2; V: TRBV7-2; size: many; D: TRBD1; DNA: TGTGCCAGCAGCCTAGAGACAGGGGTGATGACCGGGGAGCTGTTTTTT; CDR3: CASSLETGVMTGELFF
J: TRBJ1-1; V: TRBV5-1; size: -; D: -; DNA: TGCGCCAGCAGCGTACAGGGAACATCGAACACTGAAGCTTTCTTT; CDR3: CASSVQGTSNTEAFF
J: TRBJ2-5; V: TRBV4-1; size: many; D: -; DNA: TGCGCCAGCAGCCAAGAGGGGGGACCGTTCCAAGAGACCCAGTACTTC; CDR3: CASSQEGGPFQETQYF
J: TRBJ2-1; V: TRBV12-3/TRBV12-4; size: many; D: TRBD1; DNA: TGTGCCAGCAGTTTAGTAGGGGACAGGGTCGATGAGCAGTTCTTC; CDR3: CASSLVGDRVDEQFF
J: TRBJ2-5; V: TRBV24-1; size: -; D: -; DNA: TGTGCCACCAGTGATTTGGGTCGGGGGGCGGTGGAGACCCAGTACTTC; CDR3: CATSDLGRGAVETQYF
J: TRBJ2-7; V: TRBV29-1; size: many; D: TRBD2; DNA: TGCAGCGTGGAGACTAGCGACTACGAGCAGTACTTC; CDR3: CSVETSDYEQYF
J: TRBJ2-1; V: TRBV12-5; size: many; D: -; DNA: TGTGCTAGTGGCCAAGACAGGTACAATGAGCAGTTCTTC; CDR3: CASGQDRYNEQFF
J: TRBJ2-7; V: TRBV7-9; size: few; D: -; DNA: TGTGCCAGCAGCTTACAACTAGAGAAATTCTTC; CDR3: CASSLQLEKFF
J: TRBJ2-1; V: TRBV18; size: few; D: TRBD2; DNA: TGTGCCAGCTCATCACTAGCGGGGGGTCGCCTCGATGAGCAGTTCTTC; CDR3: CASSSLAGGRLDEQFF
J: TRBJ2-7; V: TRBV20-1; size: -; D: -; DNA: TGCAGTGTTCTCACTTCCGGGGGTCAGGCCTACGAGCAGTACTTC; CDR3: CSVLTSGGQAYEQYF
J: TRBJ2-7; V: TRBV29-1; size: many; D: -; DNA: TGCAGCGTTGAAGGGGACTGGGAAGGGTACTCCTACGAGCAGTACTTC; CDR3: CSVEGDWEGYSYEQYF
J: TRBJ2-1; V: TRBV11-3; size: many; D: -; DNA: TGTGCCAGCAGCTCAGAAGGGGGGGGCTCCTACAATGAGCAGTTCTTC; CDR3: CASSSEGGGSYNEQFF
J: TRBJ2-1; V: TRBV12-3/TRBV12-4; size: many; D: -; DNA: TGTGCCAGCAGTTTCGGAGATGAGCAGTTCTTC; CDR3: CASSFGDEQFF
J: TRBJ1-5; V: TRBV6-5; size: few; D: TRBD1; DNA: TGTGCCAGCAGTACAGGGGCCCCATATAGCAATCAGCCCCAGCATTTT; CDR3: CASSTGAPYSNQPQHF
J: TRBJ2-1; V: TRBV7-3; size: -; D: -; DNA: TGTGCCAGCAGCTTATGGGGGGCCGGGAATGAGCAGTTCTTC; CDR3: CASSLWGAGNEQFF
J: TRBJ2-7; V: TRBV4-3; size: -; D: -; DNA: TGCGCCAGCAGCCCCTCCCTCCGGGGGTACGAGCAGTACTTC; CDR3: CASSPSLRGYEQYF
J: TRBJ2-1; V: TRBV12-3/TRBV12-4; size: few; D: TRBD2; DNA: TGTGCCAGCAGTTTGGGGGAGCGGGGGATCTATGAGCAGTTCTTC; CDR3: CASSLGERGIYEQFF